This T cell receptor (beta chain) was observed in a study of blood T cells in healthy people across ages. The use of a sample-barcoded 5' primer and a J-beta primer mix characterized a second PCR of roughly 6 to 11 cycles. Carrying 12 random nucleotides, a template-switch adaptor labeled each individual cDNA molecule. TCRdb reprocessed the 5' RACE reads via MiXCR and lists one record per CDR3 protein. In the table there are 1 million or so distinct CDR3 sequences, roughly a quarter of which are singletons. These data were likewise used in another study, on T cells of mothers and their children.

The source is a girl aged 2 to 9 in good health. Material for sequencing was blood.

The CDR3 bases are TGTGCCTCCTCGGACCACACTGAAGCTTTCTTT. It yields the protein CASSDHTEAFF. V gene TRBV6-2 or TRBV6-3 combines with J gene TRBJ1-1, with no clear D. This CDR3 has 11 residues. Trimming stripped 11 bases from V and 3 bases from J, with 10 bases between. The V gene's germline CDR1 is MNHEY and CDR2 SVGEGT.